A single sample is the source of the 2 T cell receptor beta chains below, sequenced in a study of vaccination and CD4 T cells after COVID-19. Stated treatment: roughly ten-day PBMC culture with coronavirus spike peptide pools or control peptides (ViraFEST assay). No cognate antigen is known for these TCRs. At the Johns Hopkins FTIC core, DNA taken from cultured CD4+ T cells was sequenced by way of the Oncomine TCR Beta short-read assay. MiXCR, applied by TCRdb to the PCR reads, yields one record per CDR3 protein. Of 10,000 to 15,000 distinct CDR3 sequences detected, around 77% appear once; the ten largest clones hold approximately 22%. Specimen: CD4+ T cells from blood, cultured in vitro. The source is a human donor who had recovered from COVID-19.

The gene calls are TRBV2 and TRBJ1-1; possible D gene TRBD1, 5 bases. CDR1 is SNHLY and CDR2 is FYNNEI in the germline V gene. CDR3 length: 13 amino acids. The V and J ends lost 3 bases and 5 bases respectively, with 10 bases between them. CDR3 residues: CASSDRGETEAFF. The CDR3 DNA reads as TGTGCCAGCAGTGACCGGGGGGAAACTGAAGCTTTCTTT.

The chain employs TRBV6-1 and TRBJ1-2, with 7 bases identical to TRBD1. Per the germline V gene, CDR1 is MNHNS and CDR2 is SASEGT. J lost 8 bases, V lost 7 bases, and 7 bases had no gene match. The CDR3 loop spans 12 amino acids. The CDR3 coding sequence is TGTGCCAGCACCCTGACAGGGTCGGGCTACACCTTC. Translated, it gives CASTLTGSGYTF.